The clone carrying this TCR beta chain was detected only once. Its specificity is not known. The CDR3 sequence is 15 residues long. The V and J ends lost 0 bases and 5 bases, in that order; junction bases with no gene match: 6. The germline gives CDR1 LGHDT, CDR2 YNNKEL (reference sequence). The data were produced by immunoSEQ multiplex PCR, yet TCRdb's version contains in-frame clones alone and is incomplete. The sample has 7,500 to 10,000 clones; roughly 73% are singletons. The sample originates from a study of brain T cells in children with intractable seizures. Broader study findings: Among the top 50 brain clones were public and private clonotypes. Absence of clones before surgery may stem from lower sequencing depth.

Only cases whose brain tissue showed the highest T cell transcript signatures were sequenced. The chain carries TRBV3-1 (or the pseudogene TRBV3-2) and TRBJ2-5; 7 bases are a match to TRBD2. This receptor was obtained from a boy under two years old with tuberous sclerosis and intractable seizures. The specimen comprised resected brain tissue, sampled at surgery. The CDR3 region is CASSQDAAGIETQYF. DNA of the CDR3: TGTGCCAGCAGCCAAGATGCAGCGGGAATTGAGACCCAGTACTTC.